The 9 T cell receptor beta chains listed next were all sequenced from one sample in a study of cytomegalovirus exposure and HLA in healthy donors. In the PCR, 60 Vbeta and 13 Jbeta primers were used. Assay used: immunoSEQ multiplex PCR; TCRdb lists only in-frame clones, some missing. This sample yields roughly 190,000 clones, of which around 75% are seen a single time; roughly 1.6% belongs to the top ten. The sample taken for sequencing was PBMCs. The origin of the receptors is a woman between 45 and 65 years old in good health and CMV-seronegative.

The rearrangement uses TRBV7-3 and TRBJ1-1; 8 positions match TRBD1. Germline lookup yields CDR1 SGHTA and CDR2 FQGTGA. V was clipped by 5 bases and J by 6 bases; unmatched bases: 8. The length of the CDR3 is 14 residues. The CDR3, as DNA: TGTGCCAGCAGCCGGGGACAGGAGAGGGCTGAAGCTTTCTTT. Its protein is CASSRGQERAEAFF.

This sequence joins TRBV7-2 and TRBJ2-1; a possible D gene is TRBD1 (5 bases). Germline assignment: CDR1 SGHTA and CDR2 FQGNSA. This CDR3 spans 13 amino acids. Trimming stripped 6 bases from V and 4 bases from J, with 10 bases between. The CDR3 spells CASSPGHYNEQFF. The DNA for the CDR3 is TGTGCCAGCAGTCCAGGACATTACAATGAGCAGTTCTTC.

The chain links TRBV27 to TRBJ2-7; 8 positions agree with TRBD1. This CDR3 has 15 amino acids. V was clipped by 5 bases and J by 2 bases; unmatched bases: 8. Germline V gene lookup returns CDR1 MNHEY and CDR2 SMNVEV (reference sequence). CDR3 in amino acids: CASSPTGVVAYEQYF. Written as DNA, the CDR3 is TGTGCCAGCAGTCCGACAGGGGTTGTCGCCTACGAGCAGTACTTC.

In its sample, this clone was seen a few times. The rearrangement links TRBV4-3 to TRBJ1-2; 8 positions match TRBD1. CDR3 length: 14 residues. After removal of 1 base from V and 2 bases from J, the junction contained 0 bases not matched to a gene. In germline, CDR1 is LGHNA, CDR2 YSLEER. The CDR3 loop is CASSQGTGNYGYTF. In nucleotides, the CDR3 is TGCGCCAGCAGCCAAGGGACAGGGAACTATGGCTACACCTTC.

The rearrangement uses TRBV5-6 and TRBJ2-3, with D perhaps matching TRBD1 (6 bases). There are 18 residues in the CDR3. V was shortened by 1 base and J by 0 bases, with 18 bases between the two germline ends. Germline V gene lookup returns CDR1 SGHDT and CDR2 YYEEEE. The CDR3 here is CASSLFQGLSLSTDTQYF. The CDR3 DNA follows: TGTGCCAGCAGCTTGTTCCAGGGGTTGAGCTTAAGCACAGATACGCAGTATTTT.

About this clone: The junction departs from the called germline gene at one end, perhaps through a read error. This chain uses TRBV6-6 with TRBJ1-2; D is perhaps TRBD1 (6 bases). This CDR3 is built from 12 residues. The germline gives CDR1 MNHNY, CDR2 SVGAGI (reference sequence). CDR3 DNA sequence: TGTGCCAGCAGTTACCCCTCGCAGGGGAGGGCCTTC. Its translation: CASSYPSQGRAF.

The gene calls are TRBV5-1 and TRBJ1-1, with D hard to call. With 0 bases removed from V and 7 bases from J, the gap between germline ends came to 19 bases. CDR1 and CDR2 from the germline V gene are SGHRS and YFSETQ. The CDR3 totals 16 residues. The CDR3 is CASSLGGGPSRNEAFF. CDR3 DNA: TGCGCCAGCAGCTTGGGGGGAGGCCCGTCCCGAAATGAAGCTTTCTTT.

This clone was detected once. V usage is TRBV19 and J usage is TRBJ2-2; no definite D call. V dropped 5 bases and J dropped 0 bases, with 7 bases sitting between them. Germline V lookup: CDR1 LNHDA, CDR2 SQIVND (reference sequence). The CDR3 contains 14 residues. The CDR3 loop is CASSPLANTGELFF. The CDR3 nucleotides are TGTGCCAGTAGTCCCCTAGCGAACACCGGGGAGCTGTTTTTT.

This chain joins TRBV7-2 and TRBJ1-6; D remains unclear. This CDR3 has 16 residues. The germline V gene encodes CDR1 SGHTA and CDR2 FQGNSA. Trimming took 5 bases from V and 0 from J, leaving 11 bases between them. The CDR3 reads CASSLWFSSYNSPLHF. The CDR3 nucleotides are TGTGCCAGCAGCCTATGGTTTAGCTCCTATAATTCACCCCTCCACTTT.